This T cell receptor beta chain emerged from a study of OX40 agonist ivuxolimab in advanced cancers. This CDR3 region has 14 residues. With 3 bases removed from V and 2 bases from J, the gap between germline ends came to 10 bases. In germline, CDR1 is KGHSH, CDR2 LQKENI. The data were produced by immunoSEQ multiplex PCR, yet TCRdb's version contains in-frame clones alone and is incomplete. The data hold about 110,000 clones, with about nine tenths observed a single time. Study results and caveats: The study observed clonal expansion of CD4+ and CD8+ blood T cells by week 6 at 0.1 to 3.0 mg/kg. Some nonresponders additionally presented with little normalized T-cell clonal expansion.

As regards this clone: Its antigen is not identified.

This TCR derives from an adult with an advanced solid tumor such as melanoma, head and neck, liver or kidney cancer. The chain has TRBV18 and TRBJ1-1, with D unresolved. Sample: CD4+ or CD8+ T cells sorted from blood, taken in a trial of the OX40 agonist ivuxolimab. CDR3 sequence: CASSPEAANTEAFF. The CDR3 bases are TGTGCCAGCTCACCTGAGGCCGCCAACACTGAAGCTTTCTTT.